The 16 T cell receptor beta chains below come from one sample, sequenced in a study of blood T cell repertoires in COVID-19. Using immunoSEQ multiplex PCR, the repertoire was profiled, and TCRdb retains in-frame clones only, with some absent. Of 200,000 to 250,000 clones listed, approximately 89% are singletons. Sample: PBMCs or T cells enriched from blood (not recorded which). The receptors were sampled from a woman in her thirties who had been exposed to COVID-19.

V and J are TRBV19 and TRBJ2-5; the D gene is possibly TRBD2 (5 bases). The V end was cut by 6 bases, the J end by 5 bases, with 13 bases between. The CDR3 loop spans 13 amino acids. Germline assignment: CDR1 LNHDA and CDR2 SQIVND (reference sequence). The DNA of the CDR3 is TGTGCCAGTAGCCCCGGGTCGGGGGAGACCCAGTACTTC. It is translated as CASSPGSGETQYF. Drawing the rest from reference TRBV19 and TRBJ2-5, the complete variable domain is DGGITQSPKYLFRKEGQNVTLSCEQNLNHDAMYWYRQDPGQGLRLIYYSQIVNDFQKGDIAEGYSVSREKKESFPLTVTSAQKNPTAFYLCASSPGSGETQYFGPGTRLLVL.

As for this clone: One end of the junction is discordant with germline, which a read error may explain. This chain uses TRBV7-7 with TRBJ2-5; 7 bases are a match to TRBD1. The CDR3 runs 14 residues. Germline lookup yields CDR1 SSHAT and CDR2 FNYEAQ (reference sequence). Here the CDR3 DNA reads TGTGCTAGCAGCCCTCGACAGGGTCTGGCGACCCAGTACTTC. Translating it yields CASSPRQGLATQYF.

The rearrangement uses TRBV2 and TRBJ1-2; 7 bases map to TRBD1. V dropped 8 bases and J dropped 5; count of bases not matched to a gene: 14. Germline CDR1 reads SNHLY; CDR2 reads FYNNEI. The CDR3 runs 15 residues. The CDR3 coding sequence is TGTGCCAGCTCGGGTGCGAGGGGGCAGGCTTATGGCTACACCTTC. Translating it yields CASSGARGQAYGYTF.

The rearrangement uses TRBV19 and TRBJ1-4, with a possible D match to TRBD1 (6 bases). The germline V and J ends were trimmed by 5 bases and 8 bases, with 18 bases remaining between them. In germline, CDR1 is LNHDA, CDR2 SQIVND (reference sequence). The CDR3 spans 15 residues. In DNA, the CDR3 is TGTGCCAGTAGTGCGAGCAGGGGCTTGGGCGAAAAACTGTTTTTT. Translated, it gives CASSASRGLGEKLFF.

The V gene is TRBV6-1, the J gene TRBJ2-3; 11 positions agree with TRBD1. Per germline, CDR1 MNHNS and CDR2 SASEGT. The CDR3 runs to 17 residues. V was clipped by 0 bases and J by 7 bases; unmatched bases: 9. CDR3 loop: CASSEAQGQGVLYTQYF. CDR3 in DNA: TGTGCCAGCAGTGAAGCCCAGGGACAGGGGGTATTGTATACGCAGTATTTT.

This chain joins TRBV19 and TRBJ1-5, with TRBD1 as a possible D gene (5 bases). This CDR3 has 12 residues. In germline, CDR1 is LNHDA, CDR2 SQIVND (reference sequence). The V gene lost 4 bases and the J gene lost 9 bases, with 10 bases spanning the gap. CDR3 protein: CASSTGVGPQHF. In nucleotides, the CDR3 is TGTGCCAGTAGTACGGGGGTCGGGCCCCAGCATTTT.

The chain has TRBV28 and TRBJ2-7; a possible D gene is TRBD2 (5 bases). The CDR3 contains 13 residues. Germline V gene sequence: CDR1 MDHEN, CDR2 SYDVKM. V lost 3 bases, J lost 4 bases, and 10 bases lay in between. For the CDR3, the DNA is TGTGCCAGCAGTTTTGGACTCACGTACGAGCAGTACTTC. Amino acids: CASSFGLTYEQYF.

The chain has TRBV13 and TRBJ1-1; TRBD1 aligns across 10 bases. Trimming removed 0 bases from V and 5 bases from J; junction bases left unmatched: 9. Germline V gene data show CDR1 as PRHDT and CDR2 as FYEKMQ (reference sequence). The CDR3 sequence is 17 residues long. The chain's CDR3 is CASSLGDRGVSRTEAFF. The CDR3, as DNA: TGTGCCAGCAGCTTAGGGGACAGGGGGGTCTCGCGGACTGAAGCTTTCTTT.

Concerning this clone itself: One end of the junction does not line up with germline, which may come from a read error. The V and J genes are TRBV7-7 and TRBJ2-5; possibly TRBD1 for D (6 bases). There are 13 residues in the CDR3. CDR1 is SSHAT and CDR2 is FNYEAQ in the germline V gene (reference sequence). CDR3 region: CASSLGAQETQYF. The CDR3 nucleotides are TGTGCTAGCAGCTTGGGGGCGCAAGAGACCCAGTACTTC.

The rearrangement uses TRBV5-8 and TRBJ1-2; TRBD1 matches 7 bases. Germline V gene sequence: CDR1 SGHTS, CDR2 YDEGEE. V dropped 5 bases and J dropped 7; count of bases not matched to a gene: 11. The CDR3 spans 14 residues. The CDR3: CASSFNDRVGGYTF. CDR3 DNA: TGTGCCAGCAGTTTTAACGACAGGGTTGGTGGCTACACCTTC.

The chain recombines TRBV7-9 with TRBJ2-7; a weak D match, TRBD1 (6 bases). The V gene's germline CDR1 is SEHNR and CDR2 FQNEAQ (reference sequence). The CDR3 runs 17 residues. Trimming took off 3 bases at V and 0 bases at J, with 18 bases between the two ends. For the CDR3, the DNA is TGTGCCAGCAGCTTGGGATTGATGGGACAACGCTCCTACGAGCAGTACTTC. This encodes CASSLGLMGQRSYEQYF. The complete variable domain, with remaining parts taken from reference TRBV7-9 and TRBJ2-7, reads DTGVSQNPRHKITKRGQNVTFRCDPISEHNRLYWYRQTLGQGPEFLTYFQNEAQLEKSRLLSDRFSAERPKGSFSTLEIQRTEQGDSAMYLCASSLGLMGQRSYEQYFGPGTRLTVT.

The CDR3 DNA follows: TGTGCCAGTAGTCTCTGGACAGGATACACCTTC. Protein product: CASSLWTGYTF. The rearrangement joins TRBV19 to TRBJ1-2; 7 nucleotides line up with TRBD1. V gave up 5 bases and J gave up 11 bases; unmatched junction bases: 5. This CDR3 spans 11 amino acids. Germline V lookup: CDR1 LNHDA, CDR2 SQIVND (reference sequence).

This chain links TRBV6-5 with TRBJ1-2, with D maybe TRBD1 (5 bases). This CDR3 spans 13 amino acids. Trimming stripped 4 bases from V and 7 bases from J, with 13 bases between. CDR1 and CDR2 from the germline V gene are MNHEY and SVGAGI. DNA for the CDR3: TGTGCCAGCAGTTTTGGCCAGGGTAGTGGCTACACCTTC. It is translated as CASSFGQGSGYTF.

This clone has just one count. The chain links TRBV5-1 to TRBJ1-1; the match to TRBD1 covers 11 bases. The CDR3 runs 15 residues. Germline loops: CDR1 SGHRS, CDR2 YFSETQ. Trimming cost V 4 bases and J 5 bases; bases outside gene matches: 7. The CDR3 sequence: CASSGGQGARTEAFF. DNA of the CDR3: TGCGCCAGCAGCGGAGGACAGGGGGCGAGGACTGAAGCTTTCTTT.

The rearrangement links TRBV27 to TRBJ2-3, with TRBD2 matching over 12 bases. Per the germline V gene, CDR1 is MNHEY and CDR2 is SMNVEV (reference sequence). This CDR3 comprises 16 residues. With 5 bases clipped from V and 1 base from J, the junction kept 4 bases outside the gene matches. Here the CDR3 reads CASSMLAGGGTDTQYF. CDR3 sequence (DNA): TGTGCCAGCAGTATGCTAGCGGGGGGGGGCACAGATACGCAGTATTTT.

This clone was observed a single time. V usage is TRBV28 and J usage is TRBJ1-2; 10 nucleotides line up with TRBD1. In germline, CDR1 is MDHEN, CDR2 SYDVKM. The V segment lost 5 bases and the J segment 4 bases; nucleotides outside the gene matches: 7. This CDR3 has 15 amino acids. The CDR3: CASSVTGTGVYGYTF. As DNA, the CDR3 is TGTGCCAGCAGTGTCACAGGGACAGGGGTCTATGGCTACACCTTC.